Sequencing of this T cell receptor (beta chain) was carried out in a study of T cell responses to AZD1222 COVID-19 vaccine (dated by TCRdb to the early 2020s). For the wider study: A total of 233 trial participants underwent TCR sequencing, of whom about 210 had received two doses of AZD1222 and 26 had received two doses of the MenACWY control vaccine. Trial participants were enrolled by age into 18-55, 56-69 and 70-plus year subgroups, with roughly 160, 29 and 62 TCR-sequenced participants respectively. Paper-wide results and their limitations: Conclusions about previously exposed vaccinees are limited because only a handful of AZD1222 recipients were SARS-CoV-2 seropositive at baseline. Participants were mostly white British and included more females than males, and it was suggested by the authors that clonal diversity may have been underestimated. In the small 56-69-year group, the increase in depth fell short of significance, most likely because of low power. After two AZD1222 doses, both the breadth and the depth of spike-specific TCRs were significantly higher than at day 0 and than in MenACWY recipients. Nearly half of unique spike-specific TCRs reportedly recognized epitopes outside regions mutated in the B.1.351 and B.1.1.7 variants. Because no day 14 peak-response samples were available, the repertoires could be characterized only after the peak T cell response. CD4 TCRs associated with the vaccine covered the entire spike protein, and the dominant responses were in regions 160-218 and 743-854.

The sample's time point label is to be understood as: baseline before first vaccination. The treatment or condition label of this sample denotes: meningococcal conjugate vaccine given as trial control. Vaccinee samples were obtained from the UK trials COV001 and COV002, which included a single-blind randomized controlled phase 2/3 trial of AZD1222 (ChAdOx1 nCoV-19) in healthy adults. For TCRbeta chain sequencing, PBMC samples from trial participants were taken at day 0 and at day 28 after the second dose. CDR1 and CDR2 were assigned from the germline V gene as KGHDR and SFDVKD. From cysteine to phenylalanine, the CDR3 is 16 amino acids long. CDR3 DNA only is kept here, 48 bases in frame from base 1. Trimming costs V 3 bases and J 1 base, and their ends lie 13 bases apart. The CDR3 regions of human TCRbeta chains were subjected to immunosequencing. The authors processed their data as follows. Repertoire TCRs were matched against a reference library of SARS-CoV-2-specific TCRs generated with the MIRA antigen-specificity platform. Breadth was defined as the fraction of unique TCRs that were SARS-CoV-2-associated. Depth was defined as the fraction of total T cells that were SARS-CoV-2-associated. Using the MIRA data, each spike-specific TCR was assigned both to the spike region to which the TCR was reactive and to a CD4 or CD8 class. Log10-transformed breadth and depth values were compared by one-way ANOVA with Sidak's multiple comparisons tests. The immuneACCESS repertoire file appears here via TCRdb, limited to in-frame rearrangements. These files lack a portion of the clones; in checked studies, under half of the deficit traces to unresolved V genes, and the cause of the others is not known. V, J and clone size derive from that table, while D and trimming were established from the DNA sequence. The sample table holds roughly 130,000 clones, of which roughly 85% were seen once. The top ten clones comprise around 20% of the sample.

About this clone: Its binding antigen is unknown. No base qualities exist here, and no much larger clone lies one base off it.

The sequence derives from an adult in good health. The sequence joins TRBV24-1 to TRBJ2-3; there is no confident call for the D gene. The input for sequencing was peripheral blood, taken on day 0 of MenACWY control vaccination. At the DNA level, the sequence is TGTGCCACCAGTGATCCCCCTCTAGTCGGCACAGATACGCAGTATTTT. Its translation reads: CATSDPPLVGTDTQYF.